Listed below are T cell receptor beta chains from one sample, sequenced in a study of cytomegalovirus exposure and HLA in healthy donors. The method was immunoSEQ multiplex PCR; TCRdb's version includes in-frame clones alone and lacks a portion of them. The sample has 150,000 to 200,000 clones, approximately 80% seen once. Sequencing input: PBMCs. These TCRs come from a male donor in good health and CMV-seronegative. Each CDR3 is given with its conserved first and last residue. Fields, in order: clone size, V gene, D gene, J gene, CDR3 DNA, CDR3 protein. A D gene is named only where the DNA matches it firmly. Not every row has a clone size; where given, it reads once, few, many or a size class.

clone size: -
V gene: TRBV11-2
D gene: TRBD1
J gene: TRBJ2-7
CDR3 DNA: TGTGCCAGCAGCCCCCTGGACAGGGCGCTAAAGGAAGGGCAGTACTTC
CDR3 protein: CASSPLDRALKEGQYF

clone size: few
V gene: TRBV11-3
D gene: -
J gene: TRBJ2-6
CDR3 DNA: TGTGCCAGCAGCATCTCCAGCTCTGGGGCCAACGTCCTGACTTTC
CDR3 protein: CASSISSSGANVLTF

clone size: once
V gene: TRBV12-1
D gene: -
J gene: TRBJ2-4
CDR3 DNA: TGTGCCAGCAGCTTCGAGGAAGCCAAAAACATTCAGTACTTC
CDR3 protein: CASSFEEAKNIQYF

clone size: -
V gene: TRBV10-3
D gene: TRBD2
J gene: TRBJ2-3
CDR3 DNA: TGTGCCATCATGCTAGCGGAGGACACAGATACGCAGTATTTT
CDR3 protein: CAIMLAEDTDTQYF

clone size: -
V gene: TRBV7-3
D gene: TRBD2
J gene: TRBJ2-3
CDR3 DNA: TGTGCCAGCAGCCCCCGACTAGCGGCTAGCACAGATACGCAGTATTTT
CDR3 protein: CASSPRLAASTDTQYF

clone size: -
V gene: TRBV5-1
D gene: TRBD1
J gene: TRBJ2-7
CDR3 DNA: TGCGCCAGCAGCGGGGGACAGGGGGTATACGAGCAGTACTTC
CDR3 protein: CASSGGQGVYEQYF

clone size: -
V gene: TRBV27
D gene: TRBD2
J gene: TRBJ2-2
CDR3 DNA: TGTGCCAGCAGTTTAACCCAGGGACTACCGAACACCGGGGAGCTGTTTTTT
CDR3 protein: CASSLTQGLPNTGELFF

clone size: -
V gene: TRBV15
D gene: TRBD1
J gene: TRBJ1-4
CDR3 DNA: TGTGCCACCAGCAGAGAAAAAGGGGGACAGGGTGGTGAAAAACTGTTTTTT
CDR3 protein: CATSREKGGQGGEKLFF

clone size: -
V gene: TRBV10-3
D gene: TRBD2
J gene: TRBJ2-3
CDR3 DNA: TGTGCCATCAAAAGCGGTAGCGGGGGGGCGGGCACAGATACGCAGTATTTT
CDR3 protein: CAIKSGSGGAGTDTQYF

clone size: -
V gene: TRBV6-5
D gene: TRBD1
J gene: TRBJ2-7
CDR3 DNA: TGTGCCAGCAGGCCGCGACAGGGGTTTGGGAACGAGCAGTACTTC
CDR3 protein: CASRPRQGFGNEQYF

clone size: -
V gene: TRBV19
D gene: -
J gene: TRBJ1-1
CDR3 DNA: TGTGCCAGTAGTATCTATGGGCAGGGTGACACTGAAGCTTTCTTT
CDR3 protein: CASSIYGQGDTEAFF

clone size: -
V gene: TRBV6-5
D gene: -
J gene: TRBJ2-7
CDR3 DNA: TGTGCCAGCAGCCTAAGTCCAGGACAGAACGAGCAGTACTTC
CDR3 protein: CASSLSPGQNEQYF

clone size: -
V gene: TRBV7-9
D gene: -
J gene: TRBJ2-1
CDR3 DNA: TGTGCCAGCAGCTTAGTCGTAGGGGATGAGCAGTTCTTC
CDR3 protein: CASSLVVGDEQFF

clone size: once
V gene: TRBV11-2
D gene: TRBD2
J gene: TRBJ2-3
CDR3 DNA: TGTGCCAGCAGTTCTCCCCTGAGCGGGGGCACAGATACGCAGTATTTT
CDR3 protein: CASSSPLSGGTDTQYF

clone size: -
V gene: TRBV4-3
D gene: -
J gene: TRBJ1-2
CDR3 DNA: TGCGCCAGCAGCCAAGACCCGGGAATTCCTAACTATGGCTACACCTTC
CDR3 protein: CASSQDPGIPNYGYTF

clone size: -
V gene: TRBV9
D gene: -
J gene: TRBJ2-1
CDR3 DNA: TGTGCCAGCAGCCCTCGTTTGCAGAATGAGCAGTTCTTC
CDR3 protein: CASSPRLQNEQFF

clone size: -
V gene: TRBV6-6
D gene: -
J gene: TRBJ1-1
CDR3 DNA: TGTGCCAGCAGTCTAACCCTCTTGAACACTGAAGCTTTCTTT
CDR3 protein: CASSLTLLNTEAFF

clone size: -
V gene: TRBV28
D gene: TRBD1
J gene: TRBJ2-2
CDR3 DNA: TGTGCCAGCAGCTCGGGACAGGGAGCGACTACCCTGGGCGGGGAGCTGTTTTTT
CDR3 protein: CASSSGQGATTLGGELFF

clone size: -
V gene: TRBV9
D gene: TRBD2
J gene: TRBJ2-5
CDR3 DNA: TGTGCCAGCAGCGCCCAAGGGACTAGCGGGTACCAAGAGACCCAGTACTTC
CDR3 protein: CASSAQGTSGYQETQYF

clone size: -
V gene: TRBV5-1
D gene: -
J gene: TRBJ2-5
CDR3 DNA: TGCGCCAGCAGCTCTATCAACAGGGAGGGCGGGGAGACCCAGTACTTC
CDR3 protein: CASSSINREGGETQYF

clone size: -
V gene: TRBV5-4
D gene: -
J gene: TRBJ2-7
CDR3 DNA: TGTGCCAGCAGCTTGACAGGGAGCTCCTACGAGCAGTACTTC
CDR3 protein: CASSLTGSSYEQYF

clone size: -
V gene: TRBV7-7
D gene: TRBD1
J gene: TRBJ2-7
CDR3 DNA: TGTGCTAGCAGCCCGGACAGGGTGAACGAGCAGTACTTC
CDR3 protein: CASSPDRVNEQYF

clone size: -
V gene: TRBV6-5
D gene: TRBD1
J gene: TRBJ1-1
CDR3 DNA: TGTGCCAGCAGTTACAGACAGGGCGCTGAAGCTTTCTTT
CDR3 protein: CASSYRQGAEAFF

clone size: -
V gene: TRBV29-1
D gene: TRBD1
J gene: TRBJ2-7
CDR3 DNA: TGCAGCGCTGCGACAGGGGGCATCGCCTACGAGCAGTACTTC
CDR3 protein: CSAATGGIAYEQYF

clone size: -
V gene: TRBV19
D gene: TRBD1
J gene: TRBJ1-5
CDR3 DNA: TGTGCCAGTACCTCGGACAGGGCGAATCAGCCCCAGCATTTT
CDR3 protein: CASTSDRANQPQHF

clone size: few
V gene: TRBV6-5
D gene: TRBD1
J gene: TRBJ1-2
CDR3 DNA: TGTGCCAGCAGAGAGGGACAGAACGTTGGCTACACCTTC
CDR3 protein: CASREGQNVGYTF

clone size: -
V gene: TRBV25-1
D gene: -
J gene: TRBJ1-1
CDR3 DNA: TGTGCCAGCAGTGAATTCGGGGGGCGCGGGTTCACTGAAGCTTTCTTT
CDR3 protein: CASSEFGGRGFTEAFF

clone size: -
V gene: TRBV30
D gene: -
J gene: TRBJ1-5
CDR3 DNA: TGTGCCTGGAGTGTCAGGTTGCCCCTTTATAGCAATCAGCCCCAGCATTTT
CDR3 protein: CAWSVRLPLYSNQPQHF